The present entry profiles one T cell receptor beta chain with its context. Naive-designated CD8 cells lacked CD45RO, were positively enriched for CCR7, and omitted terminally differentiated effector memory CD45RA+ cells. This sample is drawn from a study of shared clonotypes between healthy human individuals. Across the whole study: Researchers assigned three CD4 naive, three CD4 memory, two CD8 naive and one CD8 memory plate to each donor.

Libraries were prepared by immunoSEQ multiplex PCR; TCRdb keeps only in-frame clonotypes and omits some of them. The sample consists of over 2,000,000 clones, just under 95% of them appearing once. With 3 bases removed from V and 5 bases from J, the gap between germline ends came to 19 bases. The CDR3 loop spans 16 amino acids. V gene TRBV23-1 combines with J gene TRBJ2-5, with no clear D. TRBV23-1 is sorted into the ORF group, with uncertain function. The source material was naive CD8+ T cells from PBMCs. The sequence derives from a man between 18 and 29 years old in good health. Some clones in this sample may be carry-over from other donors' samples. The CDR3 protein is CASSHSRRYVSETQYF. The DNA of the CDR3 is TGCGCCAGCAGTCACTCCCGCAGATACGTATCGGAGACCCAGTACTTC.